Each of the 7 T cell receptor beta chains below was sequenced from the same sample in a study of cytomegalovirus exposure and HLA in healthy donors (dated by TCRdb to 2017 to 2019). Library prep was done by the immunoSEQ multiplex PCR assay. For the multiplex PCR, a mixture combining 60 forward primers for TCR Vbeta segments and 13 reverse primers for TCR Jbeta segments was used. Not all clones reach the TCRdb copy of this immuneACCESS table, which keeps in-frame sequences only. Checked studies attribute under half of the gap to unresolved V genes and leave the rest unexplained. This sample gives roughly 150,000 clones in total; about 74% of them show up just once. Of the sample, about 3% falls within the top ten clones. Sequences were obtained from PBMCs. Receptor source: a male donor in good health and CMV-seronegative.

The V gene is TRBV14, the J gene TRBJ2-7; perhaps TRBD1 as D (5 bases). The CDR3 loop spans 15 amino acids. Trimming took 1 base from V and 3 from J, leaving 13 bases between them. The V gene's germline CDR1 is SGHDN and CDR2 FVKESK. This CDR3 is CASSQVPGPLYEQYF. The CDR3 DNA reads TGTGCCAGCAGCCAAGTGCCAGGGCCCCTCTACGAGCAGTACTTC.

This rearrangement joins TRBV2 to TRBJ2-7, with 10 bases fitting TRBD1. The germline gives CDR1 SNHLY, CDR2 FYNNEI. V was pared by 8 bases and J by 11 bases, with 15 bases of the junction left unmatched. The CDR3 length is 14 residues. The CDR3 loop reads CASRDRGRDGAEYF. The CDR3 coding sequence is TGTGCCAGCCGGGACAGGGGCCGGGACGGGGCGGAGTACTTC.

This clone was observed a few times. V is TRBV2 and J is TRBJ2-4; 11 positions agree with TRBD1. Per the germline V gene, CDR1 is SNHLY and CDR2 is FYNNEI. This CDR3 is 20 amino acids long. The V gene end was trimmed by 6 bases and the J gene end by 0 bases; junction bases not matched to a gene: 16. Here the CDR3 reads CASSRDRGSSNLIAKNIQYF. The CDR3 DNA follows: TGTGCCAGCAGCCGGGACAGGGGGTCCTCGAACCTTATAGCCAAAAACATTCAGTACTTC.

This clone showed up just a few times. The CDR3 bases are TGTGCCAGCAGCTTAGTGCTCATCACGGGGGGGGCTGAAGCTTTCTTT. Amino acids: CASSLVLITGGAEAFF. V gene TRBV7-2 combines with J gene TRBJ1-1; weak D call: TRBD1 (5 bases). Germline CDR1 SGHTA, CDR2 FQGNSA. V dropped 1 base and J dropped 6 bases, with 18 bases sitting between them. The CDR3 is 16 amino acids.

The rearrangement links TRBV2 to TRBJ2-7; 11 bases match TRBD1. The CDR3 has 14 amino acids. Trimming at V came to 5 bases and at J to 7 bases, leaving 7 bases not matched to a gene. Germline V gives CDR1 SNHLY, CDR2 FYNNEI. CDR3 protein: CASSRDRGGEEQYF. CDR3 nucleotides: TGTGCCAGCAGTCGGGACAGGGGGGGCGAAGAGCAGTACTTC.

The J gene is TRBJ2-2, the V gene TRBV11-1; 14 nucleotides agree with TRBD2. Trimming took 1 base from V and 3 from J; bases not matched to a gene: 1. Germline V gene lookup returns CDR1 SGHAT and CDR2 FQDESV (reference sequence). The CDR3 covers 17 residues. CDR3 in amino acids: CASSLGGLAGDTGELFF. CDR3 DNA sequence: TGTGCCAGCAGCTTAGGGGGACTAGCGGGAGACACCGGGGAGCTGTTTTTT. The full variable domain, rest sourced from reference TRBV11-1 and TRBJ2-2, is EAEVAQSPRYKITEKSQAVAFWCDPISGHATLYWYRQILGQGPELLVQFQDESVVDDSQLPKDRFSAERLKGVDSTLKIQPAELGDSAMYLCASSLGGLAGDTGELFFGEGSRLTVL.

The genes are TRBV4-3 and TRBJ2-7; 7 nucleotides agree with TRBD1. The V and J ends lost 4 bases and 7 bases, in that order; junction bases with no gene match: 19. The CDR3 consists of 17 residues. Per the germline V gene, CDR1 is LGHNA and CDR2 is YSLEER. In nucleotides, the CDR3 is TGCGCCAGCAGCCGATCGAATTCAATGACAGGGTACGGGGAGCAGTACTTC. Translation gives CASSRSNSMTGYGEQYF.